Listed here is a single TCR beta chain. Its antigen remains unknown. The lymph nodes were axillary draining lymph nodes from breast cancer patients. These data originate in a study of breast tumors, draining lymph nodes, adjacent tissues. MiXCR, run by TCRdb on the multiplex PCR reads, gives a single entry per CDR3 protein. The sample includes 200,000 to 250,000 distinct CDR3 sequences, approximately 30% of them seen just once. The CDR3 is made up of 14 amino acids. The germline gives CDR1 PRHDT, CDR2 FYEKMQ (reference sequence). Trimming removed 4 bases at V and 1 base at J, with 10 bases between. General study points: Data only fit, rather than demonstrated, lymph node origin of most tumor T cells. Findings are consistent with lymph node origin and intratumoral expansion of most tumor T cells.

V usage is TRBV13 and J usage is TRBJ1-1; D not resolved. This sequence was found in a female donor with breast cancer. Some clones in this sample may be carry-over from other donors' samples. The sequenced sample consisted of axillary lymph node tissue. CDR3: CASSYSTANTEAFF. Written as DNA, the CDR3 is TGTGCCAGCAGCTATTCGACGGCGAACACTGAAGCTTTCTTT.